Below are 16 T cell receptor beta chains sequenced from a single sample in a study of blood T cell repertoires in COVID-19. Some clones are missing from TCRdb's copy, which holds only in-frame ones; the method was immunoSEQ multiplex PCR. The data contain 97,000 or so clones, around 90% of them singletons. Material: peripheral blood. These receptors all come from a woman aged 50 to 60 with COVID-19, enrolled during active disease.

This rearrangement joins TRBV9 to TRBJ2-5, with 9 bases that match TRBD1. V trimming: 4 bases; J trimming: 1 base; junction bases outside the gene matches: 5. This CDR3 region has 15 residues. Germline lookup yields CDR1 SGDLS and CDR2 YYNGEE. DNA of the CDR3: TGTGCCAGCAGCCCCCGGACAGGGGTCCAAGAGACCCAGTACTTC. Its protein is CASSPRTGVQETQYF.

The rearrangement links TRBV5-4 to TRBJ1-2, with 8 bases lining up with TRBD1. With 4 bases clipped from V and 0 bases from J, the junction kept 2 bases outside the gene matches. Germline loops: CDR1 SGHNT, CDR2 YYREEE (reference sequence). The CDR3 totals 14 residues. CDR3 region: CASSRTGTNYGYTF. For the CDR3, the DNA is TGTGCCAGCAGCAGGACAGGGACTAACTATGGCTACACCTTC.

V is TRBV4-1 and J is TRBJ2-1; 8 positions agree with TRBD2. The germline V gene encodes CDR1 MGHRA and CDR2 YSYEKL. The CDR3 runs 16 residues. V gave up 2 bases and J gave up 5 bases; unmatched junction bases: 8. In DNA form, the CDR3 reads TGCGCCAGCAGCCAACCTCGGGGGGGCTTCGACAATGAGCAGTTCTTC. This sequence encodes CASSQPRGGFDNEQFF.

This chain uses TRBV18 with TRBJ1-4, with D possibly matching TRBD1 (5 bases). The length of the CDR3 is 16 residues. V lost 6 bases and J 3 bases, leaving 17 bases between the germline ends. Germline assignment: CDR1 KGHSH and CDR2 LQKENI. The CDR3 region has the DNA TGTGCCAGCTCGCCCCAAACGGGACTGTCTAATGAAAAACTGTTTTTT. This gives the protein CASSPQTGLSNEKLFF.

This sequence joins TRBV6-5 and TRBJ2-3; tentatively, D is TRBD1 (6 bases). Trimming took off 8 bases at V and 2 bases at J, with 11 bases between the two ends. The CDR3 is made up of 13 amino acids. CDR1 is MNHEY, CDR2 SVGAGI, per germline. CDR3 in amino acids: CASGWGPTDTQYF. The CDR3 nucleotides read TGTGCCAGCGGCTGGGGGCCCACAGATACGCAGTATTTT.

This rearrangement joins TRBV15 to TRBJ1-2; perhaps TRBD1 as D (5 bases). V lost 1 base and J 4 bases, leaving 16 bases between the germline ends. The CDR3 contains 16 residues. Looked up from germline, CDR1 is LNHNV and CDR2 is YYDKDF (reference sequence). Here the CDR3 reads CATSRVGSQRGYGYTF. The CDR3 coding sequence is TGTGCCACCAGCAGAGTTGGGTCTCAAAGGGGCTATGGCTACACCTTC.

This chain uses TRBV6-5 with TRBJ1-1; D gene unclear. Trimming took off 2 bases at V and 10 bases at J, with 8 bases between the two ends. The CDR3 loop spans 11 amino acids. Per the germline V gene, CDR1 is MNHEY and CDR2 is SVGAGI. In DNA, the CDR3 is TGTGCCAGCAGTTACGGGAGTCGAGCTTTCTTT. Protein product: CASSYGSRAFF.

The chain recombines TRBV10-3 with TRBJ1-2; 10 positions agree with TRBD1. There are 15 residues in the CDR3. V gave up 7 bases and J gave up 7 bases; unmatched junction bases: 12. Germline lookup yields CDR1 ENHRY and CDR2 SYGVKD. The CDR3, as DNA: TGTGCCATCACCCCAGACCGACAGGGGGCAGGTGGCTACACCTTC. Translation: CAITPDRQGAGGYTF.

This chain uses TRBV24-1 with TRBJ1-4, with 7 nucleotides matching TRBD1. Germline V gene data show CDR1 as KGHDR and CDR2 as SFDVKD. The CDR3 loop spans 15 amino acids. Losses at the gene ends were 4 bases for V and 4 bases for J; bases not matched to a gene: 5. The CDR3 DNA reads TGTGCCACCAGTGACCCCGGGACAGATAATGAAAAACTGTTTTTT. Its protein product is CATSDPGTDNEKLFF.

V usage is TRBV7-8 and J usage is TRBJ1-3; no clear D gene. The V end lost 5 bases, the J end lost 8 bases, and 13 bases lay between the germline ends. This CDR3 comprises 13 residues. CDR1 is SGHVS, CDR2 FQNEAQ, per germline. CDR3 in amino acids: CASSRPEGYTIYF. As DNA, the CDR3 is TGTGCCAGCAGCCGCCCTGAGGGTTACACCATATATTTT.

The rearrangement links TRBV5-6 to TRBJ2-7; 9 nucleotides match TRBD1. V dropped 5 bases and J dropped 4; count of bases not matched to a gene: 4. The CDR3 is 13 residues long. Germline V gene data show CDR1 as SGHDT and CDR2 as YYEEEE. CDR3 sequence (DNA): TGTGCCAGCAGTCCCGACAGGGGGTACGAGCAGTACTTC. The encoded protein is CASSPDRGYEQYF.

DNA for the CDR3: TGTGCCAGCAGCTTAGCGGCAGGGGGCATAAACTATGGCTACACCTTC. The encoded protein is CASSLAAGGINYGYTF. V gene TRBV7-2 combines with J gene TRBJ1-2, with 8 nucleotides matching TRBD1. Germline lookup yields CDR1 SGHTA and CDR2 FQGNSA. CDR3 length: 16 amino acids. Trimming cost V 0 bases and J 2 bases; bases outside gene matches: 5.

This clone is a singleton in its sample. One end of the junction fails to match germline, which may point to a read error. This chain joins TRBV28 and TRBJ1-1, with TRBD1 identical over 7 bases. The CDR3 contains 14 residues. Germline V gene sequence: CDR1 MDHEN, CDR2 SYDVKM. Here the CDR3 reads CASSLSYRSGGIFF. In DNA, the CDR3 is TGTGCCAGCAGTTTATCATATCGGTCAGGGGGAATTTTTTTT.

This rearrangement joins TRBV18 to TRBJ1-2, with TRBD1 as a possible D gene (6 bases). Germline CDR1 reads KGHSH; CDR2 reads LQKENI. Trimming pared 2 bases from V and 0 bases from J, leaving 13 bases between. CDR3 size: 16 residues. The CDR3 DNA reads TGTGCCAGCTCACCAGAGATGGGGGCGCCTAACTATGGCTACACCTTC. Its translation: CASSPEMGAPNYGYTF.

This clone is a singleton in its sample. This chain joins TRBV19 and TRBJ1-2; D is uncertain. Trimming took 3 bases from V and 8 from J, leaving 22 bases between them. CDR3 length: 16 residues. Looked up from germline, CDR1 is LNHDA and CDR2 is SQIVND (reference sequence). The CDR3 sequence: CASSMVTLRSGRGYTF. For the CDR3, the DNA is TGTGCCAGTAGTATGGTGACCCTGAGATCGGGAAGGGGCTACACCTTC.

The chain uses TRBV28 and TRBJ1-5; D is undetermined. The CDR3 sequence is 16 residues long. Germline-derived CDR1 and CDR2 are MDHEN and SYDVKM. Trimming cost V 3 bases and J 2 bases, with 14 bases left between them. CDR3 amino acids: CASSFQTPGGNQPQHF. The CDR3 DNA reads as TGTGCCAGCAGTTTTCAGACACCCGGGGGCAATCAGCCCCAGCATTTT.